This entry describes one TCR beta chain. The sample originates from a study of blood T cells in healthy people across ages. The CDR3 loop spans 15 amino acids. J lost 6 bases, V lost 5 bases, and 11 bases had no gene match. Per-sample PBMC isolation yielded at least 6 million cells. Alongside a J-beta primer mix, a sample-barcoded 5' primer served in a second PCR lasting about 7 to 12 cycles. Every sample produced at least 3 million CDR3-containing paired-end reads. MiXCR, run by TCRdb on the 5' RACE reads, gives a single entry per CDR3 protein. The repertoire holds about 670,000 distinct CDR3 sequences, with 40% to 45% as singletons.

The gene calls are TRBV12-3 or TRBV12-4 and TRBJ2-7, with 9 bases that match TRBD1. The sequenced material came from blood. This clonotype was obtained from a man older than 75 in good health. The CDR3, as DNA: TGTGCCAGCAGTACCGGACAGGGGAATTTGGTCGAGCAGTACTTC. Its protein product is CASSTGQGNLVEQYF.